Listed here are 11 T cell receptor beta chains from one sample, sequenced in a study of T cell responses to AZD1222 COVID-19 vaccine (dated by TCRdb to about 2021). According to the study, the label for this sample's time point signals: baseline before first vaccination. Sample treatment or condition, as interpreted from the label and publication: meningococcal conjugate vaccine given as trial control. The library came from the immunoSEQ multiplex PCR assay. The table comes from immuneACCESS by way of TCRdb, which keeps in-frame sequences with V and J called. Part of the clones is missing from these tables; in studies checked, under half for an unresolved V gene and the rest for unknown reasons. The sample table holds approximately 190,000 clones, of which around 87% were seen once. The top ten hold less than 3% of the sample. The specimen was peripheral blood, collected on day 0 of MenACWY control vaccination. The receptor source for this set is an adult in good health.

The chain employs TRBV24-1 and TRBJ2-2, with D tentatively TRBD1 (5 bases). CDR3 length equals 15 residues. Per the germline V gene, CDR1 is KGHDR and CDR2 is SFDVKD. Trimming removed 5 bases from V and 0 bases from J, with 9 bases in between. The CDR3 sequence: CATSGGQTNTGELFF. DNA for the CDR3: TGTGCCACCAGTGGCGGACAAACGAACACCGGGGAGCTGTTTTTT.

The chain carries TRBV11-2 and TRBJ1-3, with D hard to call. Germline CDR1 reads SGHAT; CDR2 reads FQNNGV. Trimming shortened V by 2 bases and J by 0 bases, and 11 bases separated the two germline ends. The CDR3 contains 16 residues. CDR3 sequence reads: CASSLFNSRSGNTIYF. CDR3 in DNA: TGTGCCAGCAGCTTATTCAACAGCCGCTCTGGAAACACCATATATTTT.

The chain couples TRBV14 to TRBJ2-3; 9 bases fit TRBD2. Germline V CDR1 and CDR2: SGHDN, FVKESK. The CDR3 has 15 amino acids. V was clipped by 6 bases and J by 2 bases; unmatched bases: 6. The CDR3 sequence: CASRLTSGLTDTQYF. The CDR3 nucleotides are TGTGCCAGCAGGTTGACTAGCGGACTCACAGATACGCAGTATTTT.

The chain uses TRBV30 and TRBJ1-4, with 7 positions matching TRBD1. The CDR3 totals 15 residues. V lost 5 bases and J lost 8; bases outside the gene matches: 14. CDR1 GTSNPN and CDR2 SVGIG come from the germline V gene (reference sequence). Written as DNA, the CDR3 is TGTGCCTGGTTAAAAGGGGACAGCGCGTACGAAAAACTGTTTTTT. Encoded protein: CAWLKGDSAYEKLFF. Looking up the rest from reference TRBV30 and TRBJ1-4 gives the full variable domain: SQTIHQWPATLVQPVGSPLSLECTVEGTSNPNLYWYRQAAGRGLQLLFYSVGIGQISSEVPQNLSASRPQDRQFILSSKKLLLSDSGFYLCAWLKGDSAYEKLFFGSGTQLSVL.

J is TRBJ2-7 and V is TRBV19; TRBD1 matches at 8 bases. The CDR3 totals 14 residues. V lost 4 bases, J lost 3 bases, and 5 bases stayed unmatched. CDR1 is LNHDA and CDR2 is SQIVND in the germline V gene (reference sequence). The CDR3 protein is CASSKTGVGYEQYF. The CDR3 nucleotides are TGTGCCAGTAGTAAGACAGGGGTTGGCTACGAGCAGTACTTC. Combining the CDR3 with reference TRBV19 and TRBJ2-7 gives the whole variable domain DGGITQSPKYLFRKEGQNVTLSCEQNLNHDAMYWYRQDPGQGLRLIYYSQIVNDFQKGDIAEGYSVSREKKESFPLTVTSAQKNPTAFYLCASSKTGVGYEQYFGPGTRLTVT.

The gene calls are TRBV29-1 and TRBJ1-2; maybe TRBD1 (6 bases). The CDR3 runs to 13 residues. Germline V gene data show CDR1 as SQVTM and CDR2 as ANQGSEA. The V and J ends lost 6 bases and 7 bases respectively, with 18 bases between them. The CDR3 region is CSVPAQGAGGYTF. The DNA of the CDR3 is TGCAGCGTCCCCGCACAGGGTGCTGGTGGCTACACCTTC. Together with reference TRBV29-1 and TRBJ1-2, the CDR3 gives the full variable domain: SAVISQKPSRDICQRGTSLTIQCQVDSQVTMMFWYRQQPGQSLTLIATANQGSEATYESGFVIDKFPISRPNLTFSTLTVSNMSPEDSSIYLCSVPAQGAGGYTFGSGTRLTVV.

This clone was detected only a few times. CDR3 coding DNA: TGTGCCAGCAGCTTACAGGGGGTGAACACTGAAGCTTTCTTT. Residues: CASSLQGVNTEAFF. The chain is built from TRBV7-9 and TRBJ1-1; 7 bases fit TRBD1. Germline V lookup: CDR1 SEHNR, CDR2 FQNEAQ (reference sequence). The CDR3 has 14 residues. The J segment lost 0 bases and the V segment lost 2 bases, leaving 0 bases of the junction unmatched.

The chain couples TRBV28 to TRBJ1-6; TRBD1 aligns across 9 bases. The CDR3 is 15 residues long. CDR1 MDHEN and CDR2 SYDVKM come from the germline V gene. J gave up 10 bases and V 3 bases, and 7 bases lay outside the gene matches. CDR3 sequence: CASSFRDRAGSPLHF. For the CDR3, the DNA is TGTGCCAGCAGTTTTCGGGACAGGGCCGGCTCACCCCTCCACTTT.

This clone was detected once. Because the CDR3's place on the DNA is in doubt, the DNA is left out and the CDR3 is given as listed by TCRdb. V usage is TRBV5-6 and J usage is TRBJ2-5; TRBD2 is taken as the D call from the table, unchecked against the DNA. The V gene's germline CDR1 is SGHDT and CDR2 YYEEEE. The CDR3 is 13 amino acids in total, end residues counted. The CDR3 region is CASSPVGAGSTYF.

The gene calls are TRBV2 and TRBJ1-5; no clear D. The CDR3 has 14 amino acids. Deletions cut 3 bases from V and 5 bases from J, with 11 bases between. Germline CDR1 is SNHLY and CDR2 is FYNNEI. The CDR3 region is CASSDDRLDQPQHF. The CDR3 region has the DNA TGTGCCAGCAGTGACGATAGACTCGATCAGCCCCAGCATTTT. Full variable domain (outside the CDR3, taken from reference TRBV2 and TRBJ1-5): EPEVTQTPSHQVTQMGQEVILRCVPISNHLYFYWYRQILGQKVEFLVSFYNNEISEKSEIFDDQFSVERPDGSNFTLKIRSTKLEDSAMYFCASSDDRLDQPQHFGDGTRLSIL.

This clone was counted a few times. V gene TRBV12-3 or TRBV12-4 combines with J gene TRBJ1-2; D not resolved. The CDR3 has 13 amino acids. V lost 2 bases to trimming and J lost 7 bases, with 11 bases between them. CDR3 loop: CASSLTALPGYTF. Written as DNA, the CDR3 is TGTGCCAGCAGTTTAACCGCGCTCCCTGGCTACACCTTC.